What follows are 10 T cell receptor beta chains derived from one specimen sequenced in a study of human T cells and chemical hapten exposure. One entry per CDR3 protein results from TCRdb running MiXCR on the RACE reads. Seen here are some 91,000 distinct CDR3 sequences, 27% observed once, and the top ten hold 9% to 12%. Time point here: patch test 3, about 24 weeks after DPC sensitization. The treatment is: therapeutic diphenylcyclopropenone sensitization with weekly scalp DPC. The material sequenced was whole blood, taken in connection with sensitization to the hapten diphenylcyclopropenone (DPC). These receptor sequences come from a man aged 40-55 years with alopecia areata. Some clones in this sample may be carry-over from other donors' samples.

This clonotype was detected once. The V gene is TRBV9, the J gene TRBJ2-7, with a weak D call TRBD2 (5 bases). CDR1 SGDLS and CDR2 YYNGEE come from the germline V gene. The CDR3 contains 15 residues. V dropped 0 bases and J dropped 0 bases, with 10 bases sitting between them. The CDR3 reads CASSVAGSGSYEQYF. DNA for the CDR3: TGTGCCAGCAGCGTAGCGGGGAGCGGCTCCTACGAGCAGTACTTC. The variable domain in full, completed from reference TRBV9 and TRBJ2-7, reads DSGVTQTPKHLITATGQRVTLRCSPRSGDLSVYWYQQSLDQGLQFLIQYYNGEERAKGNILERFSAQQFPDLHSELNLSSLELGDSALYFCASSVAGSGSYEQYFGPGTRLTVT.

CDR3: CASSRLGDQPQHF. CDR3 bases: TGCGCCAGCAGCCGGTTGGGGGATCAGCCCCAGCATTTT. The chain carries TRBV5-1 and TRBJ1-5, with TRBD1 as a possible D gene (5 bases). The CDR3 sequence is 13 residues long. V was shortened by 4 bases and J by 5 bases, with 10 bases between the two germline ends. Germline CDR1 SGHRS, CDR2 YFSETQ.

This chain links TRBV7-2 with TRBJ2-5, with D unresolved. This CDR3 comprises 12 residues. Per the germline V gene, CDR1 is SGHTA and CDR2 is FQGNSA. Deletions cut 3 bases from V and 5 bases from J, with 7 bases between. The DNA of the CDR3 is TGTGCCAGCAGCTTGCTCGGGGAGACCCAGTACTTC. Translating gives CASSLLGETQYF.

DNA of the CDR3: TGTGCCAGCAGTGAACCAAGGGAAAGCACAGATACGCAGTATTTT. It encodes CASSEPRESTDTQYF. The V gene is TRBV25-1, the J gene TRBJ2-3; D is uncertain. V was clipped by 2 bases and J by 0 bases, with 9 bases between them. CDR1 is MGHDK, CDR2 SYGVNS, per germline. The length of the CDR3 is 15 residues.

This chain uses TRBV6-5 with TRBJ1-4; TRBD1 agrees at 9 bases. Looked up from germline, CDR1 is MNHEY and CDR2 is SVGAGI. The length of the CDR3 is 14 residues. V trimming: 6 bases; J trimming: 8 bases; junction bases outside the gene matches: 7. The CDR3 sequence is CASSPDRGQEKLFF. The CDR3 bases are TGTGCCAGCAGCCCGGACAGGGGCCAAGAAAAACTGTTTTTT.

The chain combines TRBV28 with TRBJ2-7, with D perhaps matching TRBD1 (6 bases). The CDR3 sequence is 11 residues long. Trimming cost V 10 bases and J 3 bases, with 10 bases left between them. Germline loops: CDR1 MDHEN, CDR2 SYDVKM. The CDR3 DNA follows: TGTGCCACCGGGACATTCTACGAGCAGTACTTC. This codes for CATGTFYEQYF.

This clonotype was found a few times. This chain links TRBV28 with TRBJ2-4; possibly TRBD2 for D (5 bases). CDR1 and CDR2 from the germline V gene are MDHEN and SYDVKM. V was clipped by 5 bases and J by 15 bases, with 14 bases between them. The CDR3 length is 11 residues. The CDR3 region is CASSSPTKGYF. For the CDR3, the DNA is TGTGCCAGCAGTAGTCCGACTAAAGGGTACTTC.

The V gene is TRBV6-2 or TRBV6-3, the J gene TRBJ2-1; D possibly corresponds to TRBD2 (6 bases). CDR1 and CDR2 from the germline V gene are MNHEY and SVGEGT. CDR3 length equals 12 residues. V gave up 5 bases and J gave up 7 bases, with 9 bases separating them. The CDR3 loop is CASSQTRNEQFF. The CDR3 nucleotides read TGTGCCAGCAGTCAGACTAGGAATGAGCAGTTCTTC.

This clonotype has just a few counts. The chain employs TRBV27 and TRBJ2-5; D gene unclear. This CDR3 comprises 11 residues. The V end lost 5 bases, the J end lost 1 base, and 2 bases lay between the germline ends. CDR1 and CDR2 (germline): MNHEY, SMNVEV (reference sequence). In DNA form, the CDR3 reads TGTGCCAGCAGTGTCCAAGAGACCCAGTACTTC. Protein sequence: CASSVQETQYF.

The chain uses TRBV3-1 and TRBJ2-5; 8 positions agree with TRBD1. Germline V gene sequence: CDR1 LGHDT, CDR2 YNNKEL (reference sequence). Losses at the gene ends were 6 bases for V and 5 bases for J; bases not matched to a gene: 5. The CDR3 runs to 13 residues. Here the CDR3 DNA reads TGTGCCAGCAGGCAGGGGGCAGAGGAGACCCAGTACTTC. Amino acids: CASRQGAEETQYF.